This entry lists 17 T cell receptor beta chains sequenced from one sample in a study of cytomegalovirus exposure and HLA in healthy donors. The table came from immunoSEQ multiplex PCR; TCRdb's copy has only in-frame clones and leaves some out. The sample lists 180,000 or so clones, more than 65% occurring once. Sequenced input: PBMCs. These TCRs come from a woman aged 25 to 45 in good health and CMV-seropositive.

The V gene is TRBV7-2, the J gene TRBJ1-5; D is unresolved. This CDR3 region has 13 residues. Germline CDR1 SGHTA, CDR2 FQGNSA. V was trimmed by 2 bases and J by 7 bases, leaving 9 bases between them. The CDR3, as DNA: TGTGCCAGCAGCTTACAGGAGGCGCAGCCCCAGCATTTT. This sequence encodes CASSLQEAQPQHF.

The gene calls are TRBV6-5 and TRBJ1-1; 9 bases map to TRBD1. The J segment lost 3 bases and the V segment lost 5 bases, leaving 1 base of the junction unmatched. CDR3 length: 13 amino acids. Looked up from germline, CDR1 is MNHEY and CDR2 is SVGAGI. The CDR3 DNA reads TGTGCCAGCAGTAGGACAGGGGACACTGAAGCTTTCTTT. Amino acids: CASSRTGDTEAFF.

The rearrangement uses TRBV5-4 and TRBJ1-4; D is uncertain. V was cut by 2 bases and J by 4 bases, with 12 bases left in between. The CDR3 runs 15 residues. Germline CDR1 is SGHNT and CDR2 is YYREEE (reference sequence). CDR3 DNA sequence: TGTGCCAGCAGCTTTAACAGAGCCCATAATGAAAAACTGTTTTTT. The encoded protein is CASSFNRAHNEKLFF. Together with reference TRBV5-4 and TRBJ1-4, the CDR3 gives the full variable domain: ETGVTQSPTHLIKTRGQQVTLRCSSQSGHNTVSWYQQALGQGPQFIFQYYREEENGRGNFPPRFSGLQFPNYSSELNVNALELDDSALYLCASSFNRAHNEKLFFGSGTQLSVL.

The CDR3 DNA reads TGCGCCAGCAGCTTGGACCTAGCGAACCAAGAGACCCAGTACTTC. Translation gives CASSLDLANQETQYF. The rearrangement uses TRBV5-1 and TRBJ2-5, with a weak D call TRBD2 (6 bases). Germline CDR1 and CDR2: SGHRS and YFSETQ. The CDR3 consists of 15 residues. Between the trimmed V and J ends, which lost 0 bases and 0 bases, there was a span of 9 bases. The full variable domain, with the rest looked up from reference TRBV5-1 and TRBJ2-5, is KAGVTQTPRYLIKTRGQQVTLSCSPISGHRSVSWYQQTPGQGLQFLFEYFSETQRNKGNFPGRFSGRQFSNSRSEMNVSTLELGDSALYLCASSLDLANQETQYFGPGTRLLVL.

The chain carries TRBV11-2 and TRBJ2-1, with TRBD2 as a possible D gene (5 bases). This CDR3 contains 15 residues. Trimming shortened V by 6 bases and J by 3 bases, and 15 bases separated the two germline ends. The germline V gene has CDR1 SGHAT and CDR2 FQNNGV. CDR3 DNA: TGTGCCAGCAGTTCCGCCGGGAACCTCTACAATGAGCAGTTCTTC. Its protein product is CASSSAGNLYNEQFF.

This chain uses TRBV19 with TRBJ1-1; D not certain. Per the germline V gene, CDR1 is LNHDA and CDR2 is SQIVND (reference sequence). The V end was cut by 9 bases, the J end by 4 bases, with 6 bases between. The CDR3 spans 10 residues. CDR3: CASYLTEAFF. For the CDR3, the DNA is TGTGCCAGCTACCTCACTGAAGCTTTCTTT.

This rearrangement joins TRBV5-4 to TRBJ1-4; D might be TRBD1 (5 bases). V lost 9 bases, J lost 3 bases, and 12 bases lay in between. The CDR3 covers 13 residues. Germline CDR1 and CDR2: SGHNT and YYREEE (reference sequence). CDR3 amino acids: CATTGGSNEKLFF. The CDR3 nucleotides read TGTGCCACCACCGGGGGTTCTAATGAAAAACTGTTTTTT.

The rearrangement links TRBV28 to TRBJ2-3; TRBD2 matches 10 bases. The CDR3 covers 14 residues. V trimming: 5 bases; J trimming: 6 bases; junction bases outside the gene matches: 5. Germline V lookup: CDR1 MDHEN, CDR2 SYDVKM. CDR3 region: CASSPSGSSDTQYF. CDR3 nucleotide sequence: TGTGCCAGCAGTCCTAGCGGGAGTAGCGATACGCAGTATTTT.

In DNA, the CDR3 is TGTGCCAGCAGTTACGATGGACTAGCGGGCTTCAATGAGCAGTTCTTC. It yields the protein CASSYDGLAGFNEQFF. The chain employs TRBV6-5 and TRBJ2-1, with 11 bases lining up with TRBD2. This CDR3 spans 16 amino acids. From germline, CDR1 is MNHEY and CDR2 SVGAGI. The ends lost 2 bases at V and 6 bases at J; junction bases unmatched: 6.

This rearrangement joins TRBV27 to TRBJ2-5; D is ambiguous. Per germline, CDR1 MNHEY and CDR2 SMNVEV (reference sequence). Trimming left V 1 base short and J 5 bases short, with 14 bases between. The CDR3 loop spans 15 amino acids. CDR3 sequence reads: CASSLWSSRYETQYF. CDR3 in DNA: TGTGCCAGCAGTTTATGGTCCTCGCGGTACGAGACCCAGTACTTC.

The V gene is TRBV7-9, the J gene TRBJ1-2; 12 bases map to TRBD1. Germline CDR1 reads SEHNR; CDR2 reads FQNEAQ (reference sequence). This CDR3 has 18 amino acids. V was pared by 5 bases and J by 2 bases, with 12 bases of the junction left unmatched. The DNA of the CDR3 is TGTGCCAGCAGCCCCCCGGGACAGGGGGCCGGGGGAAACTATGGCTACACCTTC. Amino acids: CASSPPGQGAGGNYGYTF.

This chain uses TRBV30 with TRBJ2-5; 9 bases align to TRBD2. CDR3 length equals 14 residues. Germline CDR1 is GTSNPN and CDR2 is SVGIG (reference sequence). Trimming at V came to 8 bases and at J to 5 bases, leaving 12 bases not matched to a gene. The CDR3 loop is CASSMAGGMETQYF. In DNA, the CDR3 is TGTGCCAGCTCCATGGCGGGAGGGATGGAGACCCAGTACTTC.

In DNA form, the CDR3 reads TGTGCCAGCAGCTCCTACCCGACAGGGCCCTCCGAGCAGTACTTC. Residues: CASSSYPTGPSEQYF. V gene TRBV27 combines with J gene TRBJ2-7; TRBD1 aligns across 7 bases. The trim removed 6 bases at V and 6 bases at J, leaving 14 bases unmatched. The CDR3 is made up of 15 amino acids. Germline V gives CDR1 MNHEY, CDR2 SMNVEV (reference sequence).

The chain joins TRBV5-1 to TRBJ2-3; TRBD1 might be the D (6 bases). Looked up from germline, CDR1 is SGHRS and CDR2 is YFSETQ. This CDR3 has 14 amino acids. The V and J ends lost 2 bases and 5 bases respectively, with 12 bases between them. The CDR3 DNA follows: TGCGCCAGCAGCTTAGGTACAGGGCTAGATACGCAGTATTTT. Its protein is CASSLGTGLDTQYF.

This clone appeared a few times. The chain carries TRBV2 and TRBJ2-1, with 9 bases aligning to TRBD2. CDR3 length equals 19 residues. CDR1 is SNHLY and CDR2 is FYNNEI in the germline V gene. V shed 8 bases, J shed 8 bases, and the junction held 25 bases outside the gene matches. The DNA for the CDR3 is TGTGCCAGCTTCCCTCTCCTCTACGGGGCGGGAGGGCCCCGGTATGAGCAGTTCTTC. Its translation is CASFPLLYGAGGPRYEQFF.

The chain joins TRBV30 to TRBJ2-3, with TRBD2 matching 7 bases. This CDR3 region has 20 residues. The V gene end was trimmed by 3 bases and the J gene end by 3 bases; junction bases not matched to a gene: 24. Germline lookup yields CDR1 GTSNPN and CDR2 SVGIG (reference sequence). The DNA of the CDR3 is TGTGCCTGGAGAGGTCGAGGGCCGTGGGGACTACGGGTAGGGACAGATACGCAGTATTTT. Translation: CAWRGRGPWGLRVGTDTQYF.

The chain uses TRBV2 and TRBJ1-2; TRBD1 is a possible D gene (5 bases). Per the germline V gene, CDR1 is SNHLY and CDR2 is FYNNEI. The CDR3 totals 14 residues. V lost 2 bases and J 2 bases, leaving 9 bases between the germline ends. The CDR3 here is CASSEQGINYGYTF. Written as DNA, the CDR3 is TGTGCCAGCAGTGAACAGGGAATAAACTATGGCTACACCTTC.